The entry below gives a single T cell receptor (beta chain) sequence along with its context. This specimen comes from a study of T cell repertoires in cytomegalovirus infection. V was clipped by 0 bases and J by 6 bases; unmatched bases: 10. Per germline, CDR1 DFQATT and CDR2 SNEGSKA (reference sequence). The CDR3 is 15 amino acids. TCRdb processed the reads anew with MiXCR; each CDR3 protein has one entry. The repertoire consists of around 94,000 distinct CDR3 sequences, with approximately 16% occurring once and the leading ten covering 8%. Sequencing input: PBMCs. V is TRBV20-1 and J is TRBJ2-7; 8 nucleotides match TRBD1. The receptor was isolated from a human donor in good health (CMV status not recorded). Some clones in this sample may be carry-over from other donors' samples. The CDR3, as DNA: TGCAGTGCTAGAGATCCGACAGGGGCTGCCGGCGAGCAGTACTTC. Translation gives CSARDPTGAAGEQYF.